A selection of T cell receptor beta chains follows, all from one sample in a study of post-analysis software for immune sequencing data. Each CDR3 protein is one row after TCRdb ran MiXCR on the PCR reads. Of approximately 360,000 distinct CDR3 sequences listed, less than 40% were seen once; the top ten hold over 10%. Sample: blood. These receptors all come from a girl under 18 with multiple sclerosis. CDR3s include the opening cysteine and the closing phenylalanine or tryptophan. Each record gives: D gene, V gene, clone size, J gene, CDR3 protein, CDR3 DNA. A D gene is named only where the DNA matches it firmly. The size of a clone is reported for some rows only, either as once, few or many, or as a class for expanded clones.

D gene: TRBD2; V gene: TRBV19; clone size: NA; J gene: TRBJ2-3; CDR3 protein: CASSTSGADTQYF; CDR3 DNA: TGTGCCAGTTCGACTAGCGGGGCAGATACGCAGTATTTT
D gene: NA; V gene: TRBV3-1; clone size: NA; J gene: TRBJ2-7; CDR3 protein: CASSHSVLLEQYF; CDR3 DNA: TGTGCCAGCAGCCATTCAGTGCTGCTGGAGCAGTACTTC
D gene: TRBD2; V gene: TRBV6-2/TRBV6-3; clone size: once; J gene: TRBJ2-5; CDR3 protein: CASSRASGTETQYF; CDR3 DNA: TGTGCCAGCAGTCGGGCTAGCGGAACCGAGACCCAGTACTTC
D gene: NA; V gene: TRBV6-6; clone size: NA; J gene: TRBJ1-2; CDR3 protein: CASSYLWGPHGYTF; CDR3 DNA: TGTGCCAGCAGTTACTTGTGGGGGCCTCACGGCTACACCTTC
D gene: NA; V gene: TRBV10-3; clone size: NA; J gene: TRBJ1-5; CDR3 protein: CAISEAANQPQHF; CDR3 DNA: TGTGCCATCAGTGAGGCAGCTAATCAGCCCCAGCATTTT
D gene: NA; V gene: TRBV6-6; clone size: NA; J gene: TRBJ2-7; CDR3 protein: CASSYGGGSYEQYF; CDR3 DNA: TGTGCCAGCAGTTACGGGGGGGGCAGCTACGAGCAGTACTTC
D gene: NA; V gene: TRBV21-1; clone size: NA; J gene: TRBJ2-5; CDR3 protein: CASSKEKGDETQYF; CDR3 DNA: TGTGCCAGCAGCAAAGAGAAGGGGGATGAGACCCAGTACTTC
D gene: NA; V gene: TRBV29-1; clone size: NA; J gene: TRBJ2-1; CDR3 protein: CSVEGRQVGSYNEQFF; CDR3 DNA: TGCAGCGTTGAGGGCCGGCAAGTAGGATCCTACAATGAGCAGTTCTTC
D gene: TRBD2; V gene: TRBV29-1; clone size: many; J gene: TRBJ2-3; CDR3 protein: CSVTSGGVTDTQYF; CDR3 DNA: TGCAGCGTGACTAGCGGGGGCGTCACAGATACGCAGTATTTT
D gene: TRBD2; V gene: TRBV7-9; clone size: NA; J gene: TRBJ2-3; CDR3 protein: CASSFSSGGDTQYF; CDR3 DNA: TGTGCCAGCAGCTTTAGTAGCGGGGGTGATACGCAGTATTTT
D gene: NA; V gene: TRBV2; clone size: few; J gene: TRBJ2-3; CDR3 protein: CASSELVGADTQYF; CDR3 DNA: TGTGCCAGCAGTGAGCTAGTAGGTGCAGATACGCAGTATTTT
D gene: NA; V gene: TRBV6-6; clone size: NA; J gene: TRBJ1-1; CDR3 protein: CASSQKDLRNTEAFF; CDR3 DNA: TGTGCCAGCAGCCAAAAGGACCTTCGGAACACTGAAGCTTTCTTT
D gene: NA; V gene: TRBV6-1; clone size: NA; J gene: TRBJ2-3; CDR3 protein: CASSSSFRTDTQYF; CDR3 DNA: TGTGCCAGCAGCTCCTCTTTTCGCACAGATACGCAGTATTTT
D gene: NA; V gene: TRBV6-2/TRBV6-3; clone size: NA; J gene: TRBJ2-2; CDR3 protein: CASSSAREEFGELFF; CDR3 DNA: TGCGCCAGCAGCTCCGCCAGGGAGGAGTTCGGGGAGCTGTTTTTT
D gene: NA; V gene: TRBV15; clone size: NA; J gene: TRBJ2-7; CDR3 protein: CATSSEGKGTYEQYF; CDR3 DNA: TGTGCCACCAGCAGCGAGGGTAAGGGTACCTACGAGCAGTACTTC
D gene: NA; V gene: TRBV12-3/TRBV12-4; clone size: NA; J gene: TRBJ2-1; CDR3 protein: CASTRGGDSFSYNEQFF; CDR3 DNA: TGTGCCAGCACCAGGGGGGGCGACTCCTTCTCCTACAATGAGCAGTTCTTC
D gene: TRBD2; V gene: TRBV4-3; clone size: NA; J gene: TRBJ2-6; CDR3 protein: CASSQDRLGGGYLSGANVLTF; CDR3 DNA: TGCGCCAGCAGCCAGGATAGGCTCGGCGGGGGGTACCTCTCTGGGGCCAACGTCCTGACTTTC
D gene: TRBD1; V gene: TRBV18; clone size: NA; J gene: TRBJ2-3; CDR3 protein: CASSMGQTSTDTQYF; CDR3 DNA: TGTGCCAGCTCAATGGGACAGACTAGCACAGATACGCAGTATTTT
D gene: TRBD2; V gene: TRBV6-5; clone size: few; J gene: TRBJ2-5; CDR3 protein: CASTQNSGGGETQYF; CDR3 DNA: TGTGCCAGCACCCAAAATAGCGGGGGGGGAGAGACCCAGTACTTC
D gene: TRBD2; V gene: TRBV4-1; clone size: NA; J gene: TRBJ2-7; CDR3 protein: CASRPTSGGYEQYF; CDR3 DNA: TGCGCCAGCAGGCCTACTAGCGGGGGCTACGAGCAGTACTTC
D gene: NA; V gene: TRBV24-1; clone size: few; J gene: TRBJ1-5; CDR3 protein: CATSARHSNQPQHF; CDR3 DNA: TGTGCCACCAGCGCTAGGCATAGCAATCAGCCCCAGCATTTT
D gene: TRBD2; V gene: TRBV7-2; clone size: NA; J gene: TRBJ2-5; CDR3 protein: CDSSLSSGTREQYF; CDR3 DNA: TGTGACAGCAGCTTAAGTAGCGGCACGCGGGAGCAGTACTTC
D gene: NA; V gene: TRBV12-3/TRBV12-4; clone size: NA; J gene: TRBJ1-2; CDR3 protein: CASSYGGSGNYGYTF; CDR3 DNA: TGTGCCAGCAGTTACGGGGGGAGCGGCAACTATGGCTACACCTTC
D gene: NA; V gene: TRBV27; clone size: NA; J gene: TRBJ1-2; CDR3 protein: CASSFRGYYGYTF; CDR3 DNA: TGTGCCAGCAGTTTTCGGGGGTACTATGGCTACACCTTC
D gene: NA; V gene: TRBV11-2; clone size: NA; J gene: TRBJ2-1; CDR3 protein: CASSKMSDEQFF; CDR3 DNA: TGTGCCAGCAGCAAAATGAGCGATGAGCAGTTCTTC
D gene: NA; V gene: TRBV29-1; clone size: NA; J gene: TRBJ2-3; CDR3 protein: CSVERGGTDTQYF; CDR3 DNA: TGCAGCGTTGAGAGGGGGGGCACAGATACGCAGTATTTT
D gene: NA; V gene: TRBV4-2; clone size: NA; J gene: TRBJ2-1; CDR3 protein: CASSQDLRSSYNEQFF; CDR3 DNA: TGTGCCAGCAGCCAAGATCTTAGGAGCTCCTACAATGAGCAGTTCTTC
D gene: NA; V gene: TRBV5-1; clone size: NA; J gene: TRBJ2-7; CDR3 protein: CAGSLPDGPYEQYF; CDR3 DNA: TGCGCCGGCAGCTTGCCGGACGGTCCCTACGAGCAGTACTTC
D gene: TRBD1; V gene: TRBV6-5; clone size: few; J gene: TRBJ2-5; CDR3 protein: CASRPRGRETQYF; CDR3 DNA: TGTGCCAGCAGACCCAGGGGGCGGGAGACCCAGTACTTC
D gene: TRBD1; V gene: TRBV5-1; clone size: NA; J gene: TRBJ2-1; CDR3 protein: CASSGRQGPPYNEQFF; CDR3 DNA: TGCGCCAGCAGCGGGCGACAGGGGCCACCCTACAATGAGCAGTTCTTC
D gene: NA; V gene: TRBV20-1; clone size: NA; J gene: TRBJ1-5; CDR3 protein: CSARVRGRATLYSNQPQHF; CDR3 DNA: TGCAGCGCTAGAGTAAGGGGACGAGCCACCCTTTATAGCAATCAGCCCCAGCATTTT
D gene: TRBD2; V gene: TRBV6-5; clone size: NA; J gene: TRBJ2-7; CDR3 protein: CASSPGTSGSYEQYF; CDR3 DNA: TGTGCCAGCAGTCCCGGGACTAGTGGATCCTACGAGCAGTACTTC
D gene: NA; V gene: TRBV11-2; clone size: NA; J gene: TRBJ2-6; CDR3 protein: CASRIPGVSGANVLTF; CDR3 DNA: TGTGCCAGCAGAATCCCCGGGGTGTCTGGGGCCAACGTCCTGACTTTC
D gene: NA; V gene: TRBV12-3/TRBV12-4; clone size: few; J gene: TRBJ2-7; CDR3 protein: CASSLAGEGSYEQYF; CDR3 DNA: TGTGCCAGCAGTTTAGCCGGGGAAGGATCCTACGAGCAGTACTTC
D gene: NA; V gene: TRBV12-3/TRBV12-4; clone size: NA; J gene: TRBJ2-3; CDR3 protein: CASSFLGARSTDTQYF; CDR3 DNA: TGTGCCAGCAGTTTTCTGGGGGCGCGAAGCACAGATACGCAGTATTTT
D gene: TRBD2; V gene: TRBV2; clone size: NA; J gene: TRBJ2-5; CDR3 protein: CASRGLAEQETQYF; CDR3 DNA: TGTGCCAGCAGGGGACTAGCGGAACAAGAGACCCAGTACTTC
D gene: TRBD2; V gene: TRBV5-1; clone size: NA; J gene: TRBJ2-3; CDR3 protein: CASSATSGGSTDTQYF; CDR3 DNA: TGCGCCAGCAGCGCGACTAGCGGGGGGTCCACAGATACGCAGTATTTT
D gene: TRBD1; V gene: TRBV24-1; clone size: NA; J gene: TRBJ2-3; CDR3 protein: CATSPGQGLDTQYF; CDR3 DNA: TGTGCCACCAGCCCCGGACAGGGGTTGGATACGCAGTATTTT
D gene: NA; V gene: TRBV12-3/TRBV12-4; clone size: few; J gene: TRBJ1-4; CDR3 protein: CASTLGGGDEKLFF; CDR3 DNA: TGTGCCAGCACCTTGGGGGGCGGGGATGAAAAACTGTTTTTT
D gene: NA; V gene: TRBV12-3/TRBV12-4; clone size: NA; J gene: TRBJ2-3; CDR3 protein: CASSRDRRGTDTQYF; CDR3 DNA: TGTGCCAGCAGCCGAGACAGGAGGGGCACAGATACGCAGTATTTT